This entry features one T cell receptor (beta chain) sequence. Profiled with immunoSEQ multiplex PCR; TCRdb holds only in-frame clones, not every one. The data contain a few hundred thousand clones, approximately 85% of them singletons. This entry comes from a study of blood T cell repertoires in COVID-19. The CDR3 is made up of 13 amino acids. Germline CDR1 is LGHNT and CDR2 is FRNRAP. The germline V and J ends were trimmed by 5 bases and 7 bases, with 14 bases remaining between them. The V gene is TRBV12-5, the J gene TRBJ1-2, with D possibly matching TRBD1 (6 bases). The origin of this receptor is a human donor in a cohort sampled during active COVID-19. Sequencing input: peripheral blood. CDR3 nucleotide sequence: TGTGCTAGTGGTCATGTTAACAGGGTTGGCTACACCTTC. It is translated as CASGHVNRVGYTF.